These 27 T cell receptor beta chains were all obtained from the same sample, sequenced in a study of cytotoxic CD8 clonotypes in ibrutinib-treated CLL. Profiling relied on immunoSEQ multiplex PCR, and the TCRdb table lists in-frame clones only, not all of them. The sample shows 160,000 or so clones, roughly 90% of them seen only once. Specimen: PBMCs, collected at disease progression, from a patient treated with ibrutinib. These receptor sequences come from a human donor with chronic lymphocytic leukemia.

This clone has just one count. The CDR3 region is CAGPRDPENTIYF. The CDR3 DNA reads TGTGCCGGACCCCGGGACCCGGAGAACACCATATATTTT. The chain joins TRBV2 to TRBJ1-3; D is possibly TRBD1 (5 bases). This CDR3 region has 13 residues. Looked up from germline, CDR1 is SNHLY and CDR2 is FYNNEI. The germline V and J ends were trimmed by 11 bases and 7 bases, with 18 bases remaining between them.

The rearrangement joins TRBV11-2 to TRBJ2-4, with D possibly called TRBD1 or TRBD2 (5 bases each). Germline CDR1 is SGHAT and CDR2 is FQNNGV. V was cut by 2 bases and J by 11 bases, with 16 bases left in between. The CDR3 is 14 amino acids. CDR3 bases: TGTGCCAGCAGCTTACCGGGACGGTCCTCCTTTCAGTACTTC. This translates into CASSLPGRSSFQYF.

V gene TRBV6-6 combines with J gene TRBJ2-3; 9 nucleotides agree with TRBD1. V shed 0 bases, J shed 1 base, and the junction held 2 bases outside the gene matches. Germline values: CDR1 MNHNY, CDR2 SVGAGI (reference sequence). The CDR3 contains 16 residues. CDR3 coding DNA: TGTGCCAGCAGTTACTCGGACAGGGGCGGCACAGATACGCAGTATTTT. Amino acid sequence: CASSYSDRGGTDTQYF.

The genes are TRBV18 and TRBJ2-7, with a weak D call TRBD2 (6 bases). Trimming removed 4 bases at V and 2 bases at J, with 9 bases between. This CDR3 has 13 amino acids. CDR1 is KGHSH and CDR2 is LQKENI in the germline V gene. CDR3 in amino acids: CASSRAGTYEQYF. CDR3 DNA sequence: TGTGCCAGCTCACGGGCGGGGACCTACGAGCAGTACTTC.

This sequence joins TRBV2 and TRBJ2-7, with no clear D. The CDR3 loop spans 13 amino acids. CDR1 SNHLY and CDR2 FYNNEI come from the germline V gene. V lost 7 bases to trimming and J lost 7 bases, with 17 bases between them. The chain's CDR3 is CASISPGFSEQYF. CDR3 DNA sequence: TGTGCCAGCATATCCCCCGGGTTTAGTGAGCAGTACTTC.

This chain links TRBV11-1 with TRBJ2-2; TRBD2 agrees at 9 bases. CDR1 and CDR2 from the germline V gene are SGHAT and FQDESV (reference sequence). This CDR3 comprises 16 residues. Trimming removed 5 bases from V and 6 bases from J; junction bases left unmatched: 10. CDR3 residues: CASSVSGSIVAGELFF. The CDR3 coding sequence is TGTGCCAGCAGCGTTAGCGGGAGTATCGTAGCCGGGGAGCTGTTTTTT.

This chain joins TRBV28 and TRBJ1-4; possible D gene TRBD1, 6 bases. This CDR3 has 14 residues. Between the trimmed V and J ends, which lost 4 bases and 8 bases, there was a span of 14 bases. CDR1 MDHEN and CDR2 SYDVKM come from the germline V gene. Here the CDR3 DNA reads TGTGCCAGCAGTTCTTACAGGGACGGGGAAAAACTGTTTTTT. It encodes CASSSYRDGEKLFF.

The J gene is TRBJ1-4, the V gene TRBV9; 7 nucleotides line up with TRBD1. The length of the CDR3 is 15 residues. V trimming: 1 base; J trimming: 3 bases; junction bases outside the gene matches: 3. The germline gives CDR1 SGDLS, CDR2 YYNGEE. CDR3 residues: CASSVQGVSNEKLFF. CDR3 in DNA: TGTGCCAGCAGCGTACAGGGGGTATCTAATGAAAAACTGTTTTTT. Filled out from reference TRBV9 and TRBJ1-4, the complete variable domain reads DSGVTQTPKHLITATGQRVTLRCSPRSGDLSVYWYQQSLDQGLQFLIQYYNGEERAKGNILERFSAQQFPDLHSELNLSSLELGDSALYFCASSVQGVSNEKLFFGSGTQLSVL.

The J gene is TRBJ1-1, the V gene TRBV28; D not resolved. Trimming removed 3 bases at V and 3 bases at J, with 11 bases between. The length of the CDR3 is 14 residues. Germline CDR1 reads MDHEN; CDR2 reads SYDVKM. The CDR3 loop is CASSFGWRDTEAFF. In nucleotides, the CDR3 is TGTGCCAGCAGTTTTGGGTGGAGGGACACTGAAGCTTTCTTT.

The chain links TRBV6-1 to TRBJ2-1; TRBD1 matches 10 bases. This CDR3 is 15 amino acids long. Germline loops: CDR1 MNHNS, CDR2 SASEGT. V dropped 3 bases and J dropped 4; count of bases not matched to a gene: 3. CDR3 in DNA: TGTGCCAGCAGTGACGACAGGGGGCTGTACAATGAGCAGTTCTTC. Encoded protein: CASSDDRGLYNEQFF.

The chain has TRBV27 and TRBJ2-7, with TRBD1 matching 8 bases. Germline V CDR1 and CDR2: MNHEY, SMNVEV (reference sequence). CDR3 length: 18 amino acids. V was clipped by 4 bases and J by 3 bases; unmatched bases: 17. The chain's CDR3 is CASSSPIIQGANRYEQYF. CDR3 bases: TGTGCCAGCAGTTCCCCTATCATCCAGGGGGCTAATCGCTACGAGCAGTACTTC.

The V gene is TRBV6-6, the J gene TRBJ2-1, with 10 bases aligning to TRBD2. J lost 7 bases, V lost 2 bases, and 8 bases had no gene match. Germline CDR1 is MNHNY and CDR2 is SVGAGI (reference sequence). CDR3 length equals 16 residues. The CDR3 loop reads CASSYPPGSGRNEQFF. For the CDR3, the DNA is TGTGCCAGCAGTTACCCGCCGGGTAGCGGGAGGAATGAGCAGTTCTTC.

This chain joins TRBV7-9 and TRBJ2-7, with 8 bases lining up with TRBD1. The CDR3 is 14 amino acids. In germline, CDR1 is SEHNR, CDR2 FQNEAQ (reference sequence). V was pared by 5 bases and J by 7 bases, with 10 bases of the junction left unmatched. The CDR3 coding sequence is TGTGCCAGCAGCGAAAGGACAGGGACTTATGAGCAGTACTTC. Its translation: CASSERTGTYEQYF. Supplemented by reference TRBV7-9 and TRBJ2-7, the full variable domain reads DTGVSQNPRHKITKRGQNVTFRCDPISEHNRLYWYRQTLGQGPEFLTYFQNEAQLEKSRLLSDRFSAERPKGSFSTLEIQRTEQGDSAMYLCASSERTGTYEQYFGPGTRLTVT.

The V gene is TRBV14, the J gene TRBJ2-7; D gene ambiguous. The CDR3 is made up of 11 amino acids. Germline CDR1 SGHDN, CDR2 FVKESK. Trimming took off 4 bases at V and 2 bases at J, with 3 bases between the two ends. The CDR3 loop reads CASSRTYEQYF. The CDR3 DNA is TGTGCCAGCAGCCGTACCTACGAGCAGTACTTC.

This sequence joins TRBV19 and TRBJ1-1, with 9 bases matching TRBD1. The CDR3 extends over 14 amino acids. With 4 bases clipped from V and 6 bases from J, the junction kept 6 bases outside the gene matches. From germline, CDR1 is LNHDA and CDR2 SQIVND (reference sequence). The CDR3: CASSTGQGRAEAFF. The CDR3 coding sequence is TGTGCCAGTAGTACCGGACAGGGGCGAGCTGAAGCTTTCTTT.

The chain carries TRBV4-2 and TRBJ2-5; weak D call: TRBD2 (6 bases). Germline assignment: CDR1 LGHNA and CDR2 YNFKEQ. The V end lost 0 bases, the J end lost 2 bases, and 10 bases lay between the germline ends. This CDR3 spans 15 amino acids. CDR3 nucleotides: TGTGCCAGCAGCCAAGATAGGGACTTACAAGAGACCCAGTACTTC. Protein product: CASSQDRDLQETQYF.

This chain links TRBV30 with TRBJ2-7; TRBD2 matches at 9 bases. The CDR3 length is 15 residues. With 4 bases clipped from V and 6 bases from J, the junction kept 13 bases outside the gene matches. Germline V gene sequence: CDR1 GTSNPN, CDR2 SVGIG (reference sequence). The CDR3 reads CAWTRRLAVISEQYF. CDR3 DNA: TGTGCCTGGACCCGAAGACTAGCGGTAATATCCGAGCAGTACTTC.

DNA of the CDR3: TGTGCCAGTATGGGACAGAGCCAAGAGACCCAGTACTTC. Amino acid sequence: CASMGQSQETQYF. The chain is built from TRBV28 and TRBJ2-5; 7 bases agree with TRBD1. The V gene's germline CDR1 is MDHEN and CDR2 SYDVKM. The CDR3 consists of 13 residues. Losses at the gene ends were 9 bases for V and 1 base for J; bases not matched to a gene: 5.

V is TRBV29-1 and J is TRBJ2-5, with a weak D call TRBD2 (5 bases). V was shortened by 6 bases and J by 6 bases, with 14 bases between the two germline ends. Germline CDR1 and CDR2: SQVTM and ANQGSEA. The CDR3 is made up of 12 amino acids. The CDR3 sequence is CSVLERMQTQYF. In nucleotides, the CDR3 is TGCAGCGTCCTGGAGCGGATGCAGACCCAGTACTTC.

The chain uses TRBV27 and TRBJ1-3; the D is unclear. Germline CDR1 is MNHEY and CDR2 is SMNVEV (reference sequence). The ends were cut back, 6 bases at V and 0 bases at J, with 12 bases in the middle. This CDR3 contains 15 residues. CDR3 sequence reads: CASRRGLLSGNTIYF. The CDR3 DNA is TGTGCCAGCAGAAGAGGACTGCTCTCTGGAAACACCATATATTTT.

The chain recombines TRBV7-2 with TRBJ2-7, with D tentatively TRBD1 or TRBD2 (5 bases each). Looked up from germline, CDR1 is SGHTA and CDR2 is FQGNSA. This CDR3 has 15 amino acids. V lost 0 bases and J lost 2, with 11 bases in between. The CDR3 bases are TGTGCCAGCAGCTTAGCAGGGACGGGCCCCTACGAGCAGTACTTC. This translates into CASSLAGTGPYEQYF.

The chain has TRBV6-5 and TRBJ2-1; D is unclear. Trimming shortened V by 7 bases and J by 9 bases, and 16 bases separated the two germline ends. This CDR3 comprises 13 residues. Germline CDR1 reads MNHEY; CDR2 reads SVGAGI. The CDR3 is CASKRRGAGEQFF. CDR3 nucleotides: TGTGCCAGCAAACGGCGAGGCGCCGGTGAGCAGTTCTTC.

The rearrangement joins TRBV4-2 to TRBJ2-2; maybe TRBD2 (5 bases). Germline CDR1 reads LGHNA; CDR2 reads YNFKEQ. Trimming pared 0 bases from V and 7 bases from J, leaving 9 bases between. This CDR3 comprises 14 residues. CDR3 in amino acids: CASSQDLAGGELFF. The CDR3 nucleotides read TGTGCCAGCAGCCAAGACCTAGCAGGCGGGGAGCTGTTTTTT.

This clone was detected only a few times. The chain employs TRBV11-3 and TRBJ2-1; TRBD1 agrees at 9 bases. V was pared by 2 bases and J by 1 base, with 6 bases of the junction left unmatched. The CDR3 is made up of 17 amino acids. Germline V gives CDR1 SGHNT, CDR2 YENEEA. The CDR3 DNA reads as TGTGCCAGCAGCTTATTTTCGGACAGGGGATCCTACAATGAGCAGTTCTTC. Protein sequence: CASSLFSDRGSYNEQFF.

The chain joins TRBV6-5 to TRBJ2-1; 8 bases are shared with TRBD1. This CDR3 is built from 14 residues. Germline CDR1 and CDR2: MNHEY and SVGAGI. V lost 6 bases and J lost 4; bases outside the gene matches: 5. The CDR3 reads CASSPGQAYNEQFF. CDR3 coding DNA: TGTGCCAGCAGCCCGGGACAGGCTTACAATGAGCAGTTCTTC.

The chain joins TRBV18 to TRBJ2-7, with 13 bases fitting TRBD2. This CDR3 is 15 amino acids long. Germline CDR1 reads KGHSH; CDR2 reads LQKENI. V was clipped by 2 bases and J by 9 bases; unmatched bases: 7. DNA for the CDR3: TGTGCCAGCTCACCATCAATGACTAGCGGGAGGCGGCAGTACTTC. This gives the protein CASSPSMTSGRRQYF.

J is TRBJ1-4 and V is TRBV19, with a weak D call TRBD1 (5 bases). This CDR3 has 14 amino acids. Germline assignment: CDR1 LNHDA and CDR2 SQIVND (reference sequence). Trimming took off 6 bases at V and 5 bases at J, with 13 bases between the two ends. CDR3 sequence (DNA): TGTGCCAGTAGCGCCGGGACTCTAAATGAAAAACTGTTTTTT. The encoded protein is CASSAGTLNEKLFF.